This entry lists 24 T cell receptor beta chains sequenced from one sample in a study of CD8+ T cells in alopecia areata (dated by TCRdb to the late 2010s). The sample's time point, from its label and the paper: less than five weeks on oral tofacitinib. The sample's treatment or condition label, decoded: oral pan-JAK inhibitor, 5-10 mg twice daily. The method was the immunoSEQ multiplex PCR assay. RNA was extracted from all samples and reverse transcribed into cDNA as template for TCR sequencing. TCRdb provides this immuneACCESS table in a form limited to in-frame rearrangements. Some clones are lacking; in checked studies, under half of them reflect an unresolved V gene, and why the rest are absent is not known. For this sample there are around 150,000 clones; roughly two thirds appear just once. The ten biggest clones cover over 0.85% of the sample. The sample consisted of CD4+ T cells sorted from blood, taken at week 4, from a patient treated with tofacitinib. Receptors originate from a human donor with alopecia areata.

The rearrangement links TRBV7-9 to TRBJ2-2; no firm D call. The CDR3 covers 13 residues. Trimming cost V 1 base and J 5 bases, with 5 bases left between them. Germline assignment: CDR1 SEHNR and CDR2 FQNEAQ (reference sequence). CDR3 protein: CASSLEGTGELFF. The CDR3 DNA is TGTGCCAGCAGCTTAGAGGGTACCGGGGAGCTGTTTTTT.

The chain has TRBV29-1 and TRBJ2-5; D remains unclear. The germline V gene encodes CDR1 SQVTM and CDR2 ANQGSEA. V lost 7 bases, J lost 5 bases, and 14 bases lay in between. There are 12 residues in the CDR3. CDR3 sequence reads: CSARMAPETQYF. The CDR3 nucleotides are TGCAGCGCCCGAATGGCCCCCGAGACCCAGTACTTC.

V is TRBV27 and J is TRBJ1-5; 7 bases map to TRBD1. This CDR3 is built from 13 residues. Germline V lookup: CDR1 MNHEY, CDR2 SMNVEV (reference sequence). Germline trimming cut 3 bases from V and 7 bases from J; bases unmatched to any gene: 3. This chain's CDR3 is CASSFDREQPQHF. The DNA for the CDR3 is TGTGCCAGCAGTTTCGACAGGGAACAGCCCCAGCATTTT.

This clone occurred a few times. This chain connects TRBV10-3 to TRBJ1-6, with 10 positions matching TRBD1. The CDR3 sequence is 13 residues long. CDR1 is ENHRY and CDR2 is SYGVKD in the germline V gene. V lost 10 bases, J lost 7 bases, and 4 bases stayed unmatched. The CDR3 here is CATEDRGNSPLHF. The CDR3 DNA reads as TGTGCCACTGAGGACAGGGGGAATTCACCCCTCCACTTT.

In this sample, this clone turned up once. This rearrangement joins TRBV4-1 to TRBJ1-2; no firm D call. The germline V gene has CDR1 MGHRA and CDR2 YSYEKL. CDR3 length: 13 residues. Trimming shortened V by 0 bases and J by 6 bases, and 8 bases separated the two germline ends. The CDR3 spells CASSQDGFDGYTF. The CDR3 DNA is TGCGCCAGCAGCCAAGACGGCTTCGATGGCTACACCTTC.

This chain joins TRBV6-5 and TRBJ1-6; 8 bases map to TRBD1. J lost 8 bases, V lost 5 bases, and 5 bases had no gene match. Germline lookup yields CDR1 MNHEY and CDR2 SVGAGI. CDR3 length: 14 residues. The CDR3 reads CASSRPTGDSPLHF. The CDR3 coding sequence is TGTGCCAGCAGTCGCCCGACAGGGGATTCACCCCTCCACTTT.

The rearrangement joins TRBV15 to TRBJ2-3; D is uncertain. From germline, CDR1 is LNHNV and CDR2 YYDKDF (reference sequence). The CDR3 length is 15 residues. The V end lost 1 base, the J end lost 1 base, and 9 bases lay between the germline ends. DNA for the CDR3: TGTGCCACCAGCAGAGGTCGTAGGGGCACAGATACGCAGTATTTT. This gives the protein CATSRGRRGTDTQYF.

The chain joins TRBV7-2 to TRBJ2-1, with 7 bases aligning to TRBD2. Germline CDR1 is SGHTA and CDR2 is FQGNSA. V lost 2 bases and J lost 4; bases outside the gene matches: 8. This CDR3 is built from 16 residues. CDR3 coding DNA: TGTGCCAGCAGCTTACAAGAGCGGGGAGTTTACAATGAGCAGTTCTTC. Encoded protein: CASSLQERGVYNEQFF.

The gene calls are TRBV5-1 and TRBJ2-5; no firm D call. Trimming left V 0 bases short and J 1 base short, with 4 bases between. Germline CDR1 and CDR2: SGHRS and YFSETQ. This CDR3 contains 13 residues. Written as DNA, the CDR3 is TGCGCCAGCAGCTTGGTCAGCCAAGAGACCCAGTACTTC. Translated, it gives CASSLVSQETQYF. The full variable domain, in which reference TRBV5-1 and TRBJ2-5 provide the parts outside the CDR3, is KAGVTQTPRYLIKTRGQQVTLSCSPISGHRSVSWYQQTPGQGLQFLFEYFSETQRNKGNFPGRFSGRQFSNSRSEMNVSTLELGDSALYLCASSLVSQETQYFGPGTRLLVL.

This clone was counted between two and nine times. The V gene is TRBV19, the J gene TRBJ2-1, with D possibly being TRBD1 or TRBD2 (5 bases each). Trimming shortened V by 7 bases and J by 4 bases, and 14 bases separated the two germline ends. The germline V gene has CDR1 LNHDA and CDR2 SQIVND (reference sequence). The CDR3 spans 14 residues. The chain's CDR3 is CASMEDMRYNEQFF. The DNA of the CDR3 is TGTGCCAGTATGGAGGACATGCGGTACAATGAGCAGTTCTTC.

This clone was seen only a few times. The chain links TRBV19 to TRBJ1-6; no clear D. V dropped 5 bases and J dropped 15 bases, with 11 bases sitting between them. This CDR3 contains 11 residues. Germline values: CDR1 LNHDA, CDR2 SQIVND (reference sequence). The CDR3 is CASSASSDLHF. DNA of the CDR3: TGTGCCAGTAGTGCTTCTTCGGACCTCCACTTT.

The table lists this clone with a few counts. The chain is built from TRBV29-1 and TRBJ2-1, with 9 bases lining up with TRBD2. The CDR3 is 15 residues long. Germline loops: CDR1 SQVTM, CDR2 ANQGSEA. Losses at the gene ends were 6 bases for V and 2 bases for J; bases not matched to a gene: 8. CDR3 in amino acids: CSVGLAGPTYNEQFF. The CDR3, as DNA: TGCAGCGTGGGGCTAGCGGGGCCAACCTACAATGAGCAGTTCTTC.

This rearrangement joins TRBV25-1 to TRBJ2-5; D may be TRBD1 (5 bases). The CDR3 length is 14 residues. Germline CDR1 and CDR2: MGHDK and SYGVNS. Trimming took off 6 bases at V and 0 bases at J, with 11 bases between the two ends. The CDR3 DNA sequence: TGTGCCAGCAGGGGCAGGGCAAACCAAGAGACCCAGTACTTC. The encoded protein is CASRGRANQETQYF.

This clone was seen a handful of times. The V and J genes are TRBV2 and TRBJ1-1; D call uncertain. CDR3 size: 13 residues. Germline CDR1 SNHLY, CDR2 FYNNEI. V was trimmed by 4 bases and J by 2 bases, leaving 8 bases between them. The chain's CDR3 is CASSVTLNTEAFF. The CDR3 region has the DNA TGTGCCAGCAGTGTAACACTTAACACTGAAGCTTTCTTT.

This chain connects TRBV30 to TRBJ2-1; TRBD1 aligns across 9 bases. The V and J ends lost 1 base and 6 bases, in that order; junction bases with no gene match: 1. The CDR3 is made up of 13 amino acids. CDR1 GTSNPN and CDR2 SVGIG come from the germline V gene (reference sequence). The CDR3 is CAWSGTGVNEQFF. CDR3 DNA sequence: TGTGCCTGGAGTGGGACAGGGGTCAATGAGCAGTTCTTC.

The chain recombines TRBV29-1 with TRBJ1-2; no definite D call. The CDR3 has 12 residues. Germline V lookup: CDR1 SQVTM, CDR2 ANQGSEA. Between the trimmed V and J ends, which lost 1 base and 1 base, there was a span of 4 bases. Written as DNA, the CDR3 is TGCAGCGTTGAAGGGGATAACTATGGCTACACCTTC. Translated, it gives CSVEGDNYGYTF.

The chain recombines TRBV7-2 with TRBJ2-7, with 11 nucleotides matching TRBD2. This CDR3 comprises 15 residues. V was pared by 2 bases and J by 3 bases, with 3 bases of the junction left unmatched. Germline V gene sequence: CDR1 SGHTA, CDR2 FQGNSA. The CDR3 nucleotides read TGTGCCAGCAGCTTAACACTAGCGGGGGACTACGAGCAGTACTTC. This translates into CASSLTLAGDYEQYF.

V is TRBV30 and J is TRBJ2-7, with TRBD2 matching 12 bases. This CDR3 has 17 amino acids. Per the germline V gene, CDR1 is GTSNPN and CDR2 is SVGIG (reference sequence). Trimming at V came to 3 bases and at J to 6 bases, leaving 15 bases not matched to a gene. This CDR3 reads CAWSQPPSSGGAFEQYF. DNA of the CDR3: TGTGCCTGGAGCCAGCCCCCATCTAGCGGGGGGGCGTTCGAGCAGTACTTC.

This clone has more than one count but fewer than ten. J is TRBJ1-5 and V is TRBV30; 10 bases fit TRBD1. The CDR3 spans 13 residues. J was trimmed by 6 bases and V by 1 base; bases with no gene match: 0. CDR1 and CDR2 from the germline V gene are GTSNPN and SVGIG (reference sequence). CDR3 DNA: TGTGCCTGGAGTGGGACAGGGGGTCAGCCCCAGCATTTT. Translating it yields CAWSGTGGQPQHF.

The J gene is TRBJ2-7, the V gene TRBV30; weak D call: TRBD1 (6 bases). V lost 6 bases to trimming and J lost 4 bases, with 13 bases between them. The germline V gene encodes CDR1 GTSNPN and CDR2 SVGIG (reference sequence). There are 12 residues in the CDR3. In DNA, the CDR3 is TGTGCCTGCGGGACACGAGGATACGAGCAGTACTTC. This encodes CACGTRGYEQYF.

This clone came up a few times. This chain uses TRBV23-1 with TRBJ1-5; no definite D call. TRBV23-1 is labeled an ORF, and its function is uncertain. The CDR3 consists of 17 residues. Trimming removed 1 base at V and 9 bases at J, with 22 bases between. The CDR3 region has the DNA TGCGCCAGCAGTCAATTCCCGGACGATGTCCGGGTACGGCCCCAGCATTTT. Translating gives CASSQFPDDVRVRPQHF.

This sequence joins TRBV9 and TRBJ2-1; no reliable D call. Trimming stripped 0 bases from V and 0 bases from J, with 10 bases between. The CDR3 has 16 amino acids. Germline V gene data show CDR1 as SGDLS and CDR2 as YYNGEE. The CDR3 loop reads CASSVGWDSSYNEQFF. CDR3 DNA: TGTGCCAGCAGCGTAGGATGGGATTCCTCCTACAATGAGCAGTTCTTC.

DNA for the CDR3: TGTGCCAGCAGCAAAGGGGGGCCTGGAAACACCATATATTTT. The encoded protein is CASSKGGPGNTIYF. The chain has TRBV5-4 and TRBJ1-3, with a possible D match to TRBD1 (6 bases). The V end was cut by 4 bases, the J end by 2 bases, with 10 bases between. This CDR3 has 14 residues. Germline CDR1 and CDR2: SGHNT and YYREEE (reference sequence).

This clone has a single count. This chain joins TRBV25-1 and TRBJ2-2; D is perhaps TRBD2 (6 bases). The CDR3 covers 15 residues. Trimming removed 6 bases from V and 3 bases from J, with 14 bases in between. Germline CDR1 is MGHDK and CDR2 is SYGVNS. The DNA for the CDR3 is TGTGCCAGCAGCTCACCGGGACTCGACACCGGGGAGCTGTTTTTT. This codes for CASSSPGLDTGELFF.